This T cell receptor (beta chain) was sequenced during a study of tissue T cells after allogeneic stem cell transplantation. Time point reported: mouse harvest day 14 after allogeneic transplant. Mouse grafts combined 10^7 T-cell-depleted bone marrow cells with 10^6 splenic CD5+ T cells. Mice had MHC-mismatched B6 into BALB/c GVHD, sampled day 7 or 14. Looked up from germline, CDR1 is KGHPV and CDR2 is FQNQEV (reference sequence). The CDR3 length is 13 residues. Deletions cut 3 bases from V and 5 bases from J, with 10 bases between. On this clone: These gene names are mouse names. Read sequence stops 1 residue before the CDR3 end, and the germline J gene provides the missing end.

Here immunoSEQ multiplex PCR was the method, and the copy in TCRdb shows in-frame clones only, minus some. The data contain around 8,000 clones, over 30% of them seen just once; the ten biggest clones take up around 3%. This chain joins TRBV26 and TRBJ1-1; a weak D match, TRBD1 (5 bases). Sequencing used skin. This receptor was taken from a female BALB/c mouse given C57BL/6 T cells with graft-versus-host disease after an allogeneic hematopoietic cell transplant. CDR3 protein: CASSLREGTEVFF. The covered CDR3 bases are TGTGCCAGCAGTCTCAGGGAGGGGACAGAAGTCTTC.